The rows below give T cell receptor beta chains drawn from one sample of a study of T cells in Graves' hyperthyroidism and ophthalmopathy. TCRdb reprocessed the multiplex PCR reads with MiXCR, giving one entry per CDR3 protein. Here the sample spans hundreds of thousands of distinct CDR3 sequences, 14% being singletons. The material sequenced was blood. These TCRs come from a woman younger than 35 with Graves' hyperthyroidism. CDR3s leave out the opening cysteine and the closing phenylalanine or tryptophan.

>TRBJ1-4|TRBV28
AGRGATNEKLF
>TRBJ2-5|TRBV10-3
AISESSAGRGNQY
>TRBJ2-7|TRBV7-9
ASSVAGDCEQY
>TRBJ2-2|TRBV6-2/TRBV6-3
ASRGASNTGELF
>TRBJ2-2|TRBV30
AWSVSLLAGELF
>TRBJ2-3|TRBV12-3/TRBV12-4
ASSWTGASPSTDTQY
>TRBJ1-2|TRBV29-1
SVEWVYGYT
>TRBJ2-7|TRBV25-1
ASSYGGRGEQY
>TRBJ1-5|TRBV6-1
ASSAGARRQNQPQH
>TRBJ2-3|TRBV11-3
ASSPATGPWTSGRVADTQY
>TRBJ2-1|TRBV6-1
ASSGMGLGDSYGEQF
>TRBJ2-7|TRBV20-1
SAQLEDRGSYEQY
>TRBJ2-1|TRBV19
ASSLSVEQF
>TRBJ2-3|TRBV20-1
SAEPRDTQY
>TRBJ1-1|TRBV12-3/TRBV12-4
ASSPQPPGAEAF
>TRBJ2-3|TRBV11-2
ATTFGYTDTQY
>TRBJ2-1|TRBV24-1
ATRSKGPNNEQF
>TRBJ2-5|TRBV2
ASGGSTSPETQY
>TRBJ2-1|TRBV14
ASSPVWTSGRIYNEQF
>TRBJ2-5|TRBV30
AWSRRGLTQETQY
>TRBJ2-5|TRBV6-1
ASSVVRPGETQY
>TRBJ1-3|TRBV9
ASSVDRTNSGNTIY
>TRBJ1-5|TRBV27
ASSPRPKNQPQH
>TRBJ2-3|TRBV24-1
ATSETDRRSSTDTQY
>TRBJ2-1|TRBV9
ASSATSGTGQF
>TRBJ2-3|TRBV28
ASRLDPGDTQY
>TRBJ2-1|TRBV29-1
SVEGGTGAPYNEQF
>TRBJ2-3|TRBV7-9
ASSVGTSSTDTQY
>TRBJ2-7|TRBV7-9
ASSFEGEAYEQY
>TRBJ1-5|TRBV28
ASTNRGGNQPQH
>TRBJ2-7|TRBV20-1
SAGVGGPLDEQY
>TRBJ2-5|TRBV7-9
ASSRDSAGTQY
>TRBJ2-1|TRBV19
ASSMSTGNSYNEQF
>TRBJ2-1|TRBV29-1
SVADTGRNNEQF
>TRBJ1-5|TRBV6-1
ASSELRSYQPQH
>TRBJ1-1|TRBV10-3
AISESRLNTEAF
>TRBJ2-1|TRBV11-2
ASSLVRRRLAGVGNEQF
>TRBJ2-5|TRBV6-1
ASSEGRGFLAEIQETQY
>TRBJ1-1|TRBV6-2/TRBV6-3
ASSYSGQGELNTEAF
>TRBJ2-7|TRBV29-1
SAGPPGEQY
>TRBJ2-2|TRBV4-3
ASSQTPQLGSTGELF
>TRBJ2-3|TRBV11-2
ASSLNGDTQY
>TRBJ1-4|TRBV28
ASSVAGVGATNEKLF
>TRBJ1-2|TRBV6-2/TRBV6-3
ASSYSNMDRSYGYT
>TRBJ2-2|TRBV15
ATSKLAGYTTNTGELF